These 15 T cell receptor beta chains were sequenced from one sample in a study of blood T cell repertoires in COVID-19. TCRdb's table, derived via immunoSEQ multiplex PCR, lists solely in-frame clones and lacks some. This table holds hundreds of thousands of clones, 85% to 90% found once. The sequencing sample was made of peripheral blood. The receptors derive from a woman under 30 with acute or convalescent COVID-19.

The rearrangement joins TRBV6-2 or TRBV6-3 to TRBJ1-1; 10 bases fit TRBD1. Germline CDR1 reads MNHEY; CDR2 reads SVGEGT. The CDR3 totals 12 residues. Germline trimming cut 2 bases from V and 11 bases from J; bases unmatched to any gene: 2. The CDR3 DNA sequence: TGTGCCAGCAGTTACCAGGACAGGGGGGCTTTCTTT. Residues: CASSYQDRGAFF.

Only a few counts were recorded for this clone. The chain joins TRBV10-2 to TRBJ2-7, with a possible D match to TRBD2 (6 bases). The CDR3 sequence is 14 residues long. The germline CDR1 and CDR2 sequences are WSHSY and SAAADI. V lost 7 bases, J lost 5 bases, and 18 bases lay in between. The CDR3 reads CASTEGPASDEQYF. The CDR3 DNA sequence: TGCGCCAGCACCGAGGGACCGGCTAGCGACGAGCAGTACTTC.

CDR3 nucleotide sequence: TGCGCCAGCAGCCATGGACAGAAGAACACTGAAGCTTTCTTT. Translating it yields CASSHGQKNTEAFF. V is TRBV5-1 and J is TRBJ1-1; D is perhaps TRBD1 (6 bases). The germline V and J ends were trimmed by 4 bases and 1 base, with 11 bases remaining between them. Germline V gene data show CDR1 as SGHRS and CDR2 as YFSETQ. The CDR3 sequence is 14 residues long.

The gene calls are TRBV7-2 and TRBJ2-1; 9 nucleotides line up with TRBD2. The CDR3 sequence is 15 residues long. Germline trimming cut 2 bases from V and 7 bases from J; bases unmatched to any gene: 6. Germline lookup yields CDR1 SGHTA and CDR2 FQGNSA. CDR3 DNA sequence: TGTGCCAGCAGCTTACAGAGCGGGGGGTTTAATGAGCAGTTCTTC. Its protein is CASSLQSGGFNEQFF. Combining the CDR3 with reference TRBV7-2 and TRBJ2-1 gives the whole variable domain GAGVSQSPSNKVTEKGKDVELRCDPISGHTALYWYRQSLGQGLEFLIYFQGNSAPDKSGLPSDRFSAERTGGSVSTLTIQRTQQEDSAVYLCASSLQSGGFNEQFFGPGTRLTVL.

The rearrangement uses TRBV14 and TRBJ1-2; tentatively, D is TRBD1 (6 bases). Trimming stripped 5 bases from V and 9 bases from J, with 25 bases between. CDR3 length equals 16 residues. Looked up from germline, CDR1 is SGHDN and CDR2 is FVKESK. The CDR3 loop is CASSERTASNMGSYTF. CDR3 coding DNA: TGTGCCAGCAGCGAGAGGACAGCTTCTAATATGGGTAGCTACACCTTC.

V gene TRBV5-4 combines with J gene TRBJ2-3, with 7 bases identical to TRBD1. Germline V lookup: CDR1 SGHNT, CDR2 YYREEE (reference sequence). Germline trimming cut 4 bases from V and 9 bases from J; bases unmatched to any gene: 11. This CDR3 contains 14 residues. This CDR3 is CASSLETPGQTQYF. CDR3 sequence (DNA): TGTGCCAGCAGCCTCGAGACGCCGGGACAGACGCAGTATTTT.

The V and J genes are TRBV5-4 and TRBJ1-1; tentatively, D is TRBD1 (5 bases). This CDR3 region has 15 residues. Germline V gives CDR1 SGHNT, CDR2 YYREEE (reference sequence). V shed 6 bases and J shed 6 bases, with 21 bases lying between them. The chain's CDR3 is CASNSGGLQNPEAFF. The CDR3 DNA follows: TGTGCCAGCAACAGTGGGGGACTACAAAACCCTGAAGCTTTCTTT.

V gene TRBV13 combines with J gene TRBJ2-6; 9 bases match TRBD2. J was trimmed by 1 base and V by 0 bases; bases with no gene match: 7. Germline V gives CDR1 PRHDT, CDR2 FYEKMQ (reference sequence). This CDR3 contains 19 residues. The CDR3 spells CASSLGLSGGTSGANVLTF. In DNA, the CDR3 is TGTGCCAGCAGCTTAGGCCTGAGCGGGGGGACATCTGGGGCCAACGTCCTGACTTTC.

The chain recombines TRBV9 with TRBJ1-5; TRBD1 is a possible D gene (5 bases). CDR1 SGDLS and CDR2 YYNGEE come from the germline V gene. The CDR3 is made up of 15 amino acids. V dropped 2 bases and J dropped 2 bases, with 11 bases sitting between them. The CDR3 is CASSVGGAGNQPQHF. CDR3 DNA sequence: TGTGCCAGCAGCGTGGGAGGGGCTGGCAATCAGCCCCAGCATTTT.

V is TRBV15 and J is TRBJ2-2; 11 nucleotides match TRBD1. The length of the CDR3 is 18 residues. The junction had 15 bases not matched to a gene; V was cut back by 5 bases and J by 7 bases. Per germline, CDR1 LNHNV and CDR2 YYDKDF (reference sequence). The CDR3 nucleotides read TGTGCCACCAGCCCCCTTATGGGGACAGGGGGAGGTGTCGGGGAGCTGTTTTTT. This codes for CATSPLMGTGGGVGELFF.

This chain connects TRBV6-5 to TRBJ1-2, with 8 bases identical to TRBD1. V was pared by 6 bases and J by 0 bases, with 3 bases of the junction left unmatched. Germline V gene lookup returns CDR1 MNHEY and CDR2 SVGAGI. This CDR3 spans 14 amino acids. CDR3 sequence: CASSNRGTNYGYTF. In DNA, the CDR3 is TGTGCCAGCAGCAACAGGGGGACTAACTATGGCTACACCTTC.

This sequence joins TRBV21-1 and TRBJ1-6; the tabulated D call, TRBD1, remains unverified against the DNA. TRBV21-1 is classified as a pseudogene. The CDR3 sequence is 22 residues long. CDR3 nucleotide sequence: TGTGCCAGCACCTCGATAAATCAACACTACCCGGGACAGGGGGAAGATAATTCACCCCTCCACTTT. This codes for CASTSINQHYPGQGEDNSPLHF.

In its sample, this clone was seen once. The chain couples TRBV10-3 to TRBJ1-6, with 12 bases matching TRBD1. Per the germline V gene, CDR1 is ENHRY and CDR2 is SYGVKD. The CDR3 totals 18 residues. After removal of 2 bases from V and 7 bases from J, the junction contained 9 bases not matched to a gene. In nucleotides, the CDR3 is TGTGCCATCAGTGAGGCCCTCGGGACAGGGGGCTGGAATTCACCCCTCCACTTT. It codes for CAISEALGTGGWNSPLHF.

The gene calls are TRBV4-1 and TRBJ1-1, with a weak D call TRBD1 (5 bases). V shed 0 bases and J shed 11 bases, with 13 bases lying between them. This CDR3 contains 13 residues. The germline gives CDR1 MGHRA, CDR2 YSYEKL. CDR3 bases: TGCGCCAGCAGCCAAGAGAACGGGGGTAGGGCTTTCTTT. Translated: CASSQENGGRAFF.

The chain employs TRBV4-3 and TRBJ1-1; no clear D gene. The germline V gene encodes CDR1 LGHNA and CDR2 YSLEER. This CDR3 spans 17 amino acids. Trimming cost V 1 base and J 5 bases, with 20 bases left between them. CDR3 nucleotide sequence: TGCGCCAGCAGCCAAGTTTTTGAAGCGGCGGCTGGGACTGAAGCTTTCTTT. Translating it yields CASSQVFEAAAGTEAFF.